This entry lists 17 T cell receptor beta chains sequenced from one sample in a study of blood T cell repertoires in COVID-19 (dated by TCRdb to between 2020 and 2021). The library was obtained by the immunoSEQ multiplex PCR assay. TCRdb took over this immuneACCESS table, retaining in-frame rearrangements with V and J assigned. Such tables are incomplete; in checked studies, under half of the missing clones stem from an unresolved V gene, and the remainder is unexplained. In this sample the table shows approximately 35,000 clones, more than 65% of which occur a single time. Jointly, the top ten make up roughly 14% of the sample. The sample taken for sequencing was peripheral blood. The receptor set was obtained from a human donor in a cohort sampled during active COVID-19.

The rearrangement uses TRBV11-2 and TRBJ2-7; possible D gene TRBD1, 5 bases. The V end lost 0 bases, the J end lost 10 bases, and 10 bases lay between the germline ends. The germline CDR1 and CDR2 sequences are SGHAT and FQNNGV. The length of the CDR3 is 12 residues. The CDR3: CASSLDRGFQYF. DNA of the CDR3: TGTGCCAGCAGCTTAGATAGGGGATTCCAGTACTTC.

V gene TRBV2 combines with J gene TRBJ2-5, with 13 nucleotides matching TRBD2. The CDR3 has 16 residues. CDR1 is SNHLY and CDR2 is FYNNEI in the germline V gene. Trimming at V came to 6 bases and at J to 7 bases, leaving 11 bases not matched to a gene. The CDR3 loop reads CASSPTLGTSGVTQYF. CDR3 coding DNA: TGTGCCAGCAGCCCTACCCTCGGGACTAGCGGGGTGACCCAGTACTTC.

The chain employs TRBV5-4 and TRBJ2-1, with D perhaps matching TRBD2 (6 bases). The CDR3 loop spans 14 amino acids. Between the trimmed V and J ends, which lost 0 bases and 9 bases, there was a span of 13 bases. CDR1 is SGHNT and CDR2 is YYREEE in the germline V gene (reference sequence). The CDR3 sequence: CASSLARRGGEQFF. The CDR3 region has the DNA TGTGCCAGCAGCTTGGCCAGGCGGGGAGGTGAGCAGTTCTTC.

The rearrangement links TRBV2 to TRBJ1-5, with D uncertain. Germline V gene data show CDR1 as SNHLY and CDR2 as FYNNEI. This CDR3 is built from 12 residues. V was trimmed by 2 bases and J by 4 bases, leaving 3 bases between them. CDR3 bases: TGTGCCAGCAGTGAACTTAATCAGCCCCAGCATTTT. It yields the protein CASSELNQPQHF.

This clone was counted only a few times. The V call is TRBV11-1, the J call TRBJ1-3; D unclear. Looked up from germline, CDR1 is SGHAT and CDR2 is FQDESV (reference sequence). The CDR3 has 12 residues. Trimming removed 5 bases at V and 1 base at J, with 3 bases between. CDR3 sequence: CASSPSGNTIYF. The CDR3 DNA reads as TGTGCCAGCAGCCCTTCTGGAAACACCATATATTTT.

In this sample, this clone turned up a few times. The chain is built from TRBV3-1 (or the pseudogene TRBV3-2) and TRBJ1-1, with D perhaps TRBD1 (6 bases). Germline V gives CDR1 LGHDT, CDR2 YNNKEL (reference sequence). V was clipped by 8 bases and J by 5 bases, with 15 bases between them. The CDR3 totals 13 residues. The CDR3 DNA reads TGTGCCAGCGGGTACAGGGCCGGGACTGAAGCTTTCTTT. This encodes CASGYRAGTEAFF.

The V gene is TRBV5-1, the J gene TRBJ2-1, with TRBD2 matching 7 bases. Per the germline V gene, CDR1 is SGHRS and CDR2 is YFSETQ. The CDR3 contains 15 residues. V lost 4 bases, J lost 4 bases, and 8 bases stayed unmatched. In nucleotides, the CDR3 is TGCGCCAGCAGCCCCCCGGGACTAACTTACAATGAGCAGTTCTTC. Its protein is CASSPPGLTYNEQFF.

J is TRBJ1-3 and V is TRBV30; no clear D. The V gene lost 8 bases and the J gene lost 1 base, with 15 bases spanning the gap. From germline, CDR1 is GTSNPN and CDR2 SVGIG (reference sequence). This CDR3 is built from 14 residues. CDR3 nucleotide sequence: TGTGCCGGAGGGTTGTTTGGATCTGGAAACACCATATATTTT. Amino acid sequence: CAGGLFGSGNTIYF.

The genes are TRBV27 and TRBJ2-5; D is possibly TRBD2 (7 bases). CDR1 and CDR2 (germline): MNHEY, SMNVEV (reference sequence). Trimming took off 0 bases at V and 4 bases at J, with 18 bases between the two ends. This CDR3 is built from 17 residues. The CDR3 region has the DNA TGTGCCAGCAGTTTATCGTACCGGGGGGCCTTAGGAGAGACCCAGTACTTC. Protein: CASSLSYRGALGETQYF.

The chain has TRBV6-5 and TRBJ1-4; possible D gene TRBD1, 6 bases. V lost 4 bases to trimming and J lost 10 bases, with 16 bases between them. The CDR3 totals 14 residues. Looked up from germline, CDR1 is MNHEY and CDR2 is SVGAGI. CDR3 nucleotides: TGTGCCAGCAGTTTAGGGCCGGACAGTAGAAAACTGTTTTTT. It encodes CASSLGPDSRKLFF.

This chain uses TRBV10-1 with TRBJ1-1, with D perhaps matching TRBD1 (6 bases). Germline CDR1 WNHNN, CDR2 SYGVQD (reference sequence). The germline V and J ends were trimmed by 0 bases and 3 bases, with 11 bases remaining between them. The CDR3 extends over 15 amino acids. DNA of the CDR3: TGCGCCAGCAGTGAGTCAGGGGGTGGGTACACTGAAGCTTTCTTT. This codes for CASSESGGGYTEAFF.

This chain joins TRBV4-1 and TRBJ2-2; the match to TRBD2 covers 9 bases. CDR3 length equals 18 residues. CDR1 is MGHRA and CDR2 is YSYEKL in the germline V gene. Trimming at V came to 0 bases and at J to 4 bases, leaving 9 bases not matched to a gene. Here the CDR3 DNA reads TGCGCCAGCAGCCAAGAGTTCGGACTAGCGACGGCCACCGGGGAGCTGTTTTTT. Protein sequence: CASSQEFGLATATGELFF.

CDR3 DNA: TGTGCCAGCAGCTTAGCGGGGGGGCGGGGTGAGACCCAGTACTTC. It codes for CASSLAGGRGETQYF. V usage is TRBV7-8 and J usage is TRBJ2-5; D is perhaps TRBD2 (7 bases). The CDR3 loop spans 15 amino acids. Trimming cost V 0 bases and J 5 bases, with 13 bases left between them. In germline, CDR1 is SGHVS, CDR2 FQNEAQ.

CDR3 amino acids: CASSLRGLAGGPVYEQYF. The CDR3 DNA reads TGTGCCAGTAGTCTGCGGGGACTAGCGGGGGGGCCGGTTTACGAGCAGTACTTC. The chain uses TRBV19 and TRBJ2-7, with 16 nucleotides matching TRBD2. The CDR3 runs to 18 residues. Trimming cost V 5 bases and J 4 bases; bases outside gene matches: 11. Germline lookup yields CDR1 LNHDA and CDR2 SQIVND (reference sequence).

The V gene is TRBV15, the J gene TRBJ1-6; D remains unclear. The CDR3 loop spans 15 amino acids. The ends were cut back, 0 bases at V and 7 bases at J, with 10 bases in the middle. Germline V gives CDR1 LNHNV, CDR2 YYDKDF (reference sequence). The CDR3 here is CATSRDAGLNSPLHF. For the CDR3, the DNA is TGTGCCACCAGCAGAGATGCGGGGTTAAATTCACCCCTCCACTTT.

V and J are TRBV7-2 and TRBJ1-2; unclear D gene. The V gene's germline CDR1 is SGHTA and CDR2 FQGNSA. Trimming removed 4 bases at V and 3 bases at J, with 12 bases between. The CDR3 spans 14 residues. The CDR3 is CASSSFDSYYGYTF. In DNA form, the CDR3 reads TGTGCCAGCAGCTCCTTCGACTCCTACTATGGCTACACCTTC.

The V gene is TRBV29-1, the J gene TRBJ2-1; D is possibly TRBD1 (6 bases). The V and J ends lost 0 bases and 6 bases respectively, with 12 bases between them. The CDR3 is 14 residues long. CDR1 and CDR2 from the germline V gene are SQVTM and ANQGSEA. Here the CDR3 reads CSVEDRGGSNEQFF. The DNA of the CDR3 is TGCAGCGTTGAAGACAGGGGCGGTAGCAATGAGCAGTTCTTC.